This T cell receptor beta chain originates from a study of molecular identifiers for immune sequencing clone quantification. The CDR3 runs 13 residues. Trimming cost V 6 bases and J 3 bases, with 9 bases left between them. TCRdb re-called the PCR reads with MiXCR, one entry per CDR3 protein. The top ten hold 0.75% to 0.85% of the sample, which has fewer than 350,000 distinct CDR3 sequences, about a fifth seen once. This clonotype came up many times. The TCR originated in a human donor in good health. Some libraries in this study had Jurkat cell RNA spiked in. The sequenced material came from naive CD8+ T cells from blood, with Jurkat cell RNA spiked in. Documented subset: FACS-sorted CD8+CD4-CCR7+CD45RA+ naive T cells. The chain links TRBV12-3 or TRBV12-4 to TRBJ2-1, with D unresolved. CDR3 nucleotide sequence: TGTGCCAGCAGCCCCGTGGGCTACAATGAGCAGTTCTTC. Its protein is CASSPVGYNEQFF.